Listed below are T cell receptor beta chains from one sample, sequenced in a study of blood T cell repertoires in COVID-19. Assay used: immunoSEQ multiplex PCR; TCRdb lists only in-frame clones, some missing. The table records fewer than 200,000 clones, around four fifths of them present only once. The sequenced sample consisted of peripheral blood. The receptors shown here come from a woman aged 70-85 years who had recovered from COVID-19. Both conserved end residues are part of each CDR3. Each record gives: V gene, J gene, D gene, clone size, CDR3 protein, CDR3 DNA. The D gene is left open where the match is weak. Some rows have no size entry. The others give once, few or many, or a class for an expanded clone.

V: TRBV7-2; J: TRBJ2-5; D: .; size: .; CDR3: CAGGRGETQYF; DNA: TGTGCCGGGGGGAGGGGGGAGACCCAGTACTTC
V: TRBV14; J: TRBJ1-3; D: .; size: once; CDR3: CASSQGWHSGNTIYF; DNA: TGTGCCAGCAGCCAAGGTTGGCACTCTGGAAACACCATATATTTT
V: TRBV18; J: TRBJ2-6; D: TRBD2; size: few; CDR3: CASSPVSGLAAISGANVLTF; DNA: TGTGCCAGCTCACCAGTGTCGGGACTAGCGGCGATCTCTGGGGCCAACGTCCTGACTTTC
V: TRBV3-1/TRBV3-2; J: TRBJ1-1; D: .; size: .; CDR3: CASSQDPGIKAEAFF; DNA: TGTGCCAGCAGCCAAGATCCAGGTATCAAGGCTGAAGCTTTCTTT
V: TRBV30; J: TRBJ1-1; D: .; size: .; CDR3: CAWSLGGNTEAFF; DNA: TGTGCCTGGAGTCTGGGGGGAAACACTGAAGCTTTCTTT
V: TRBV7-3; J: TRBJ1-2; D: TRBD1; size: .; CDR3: CASSASGTGRPYGYTF; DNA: TGTGCCAGCAGCGCCTCCGGGACAGGCAGACCCTATGGCTACACCTTC
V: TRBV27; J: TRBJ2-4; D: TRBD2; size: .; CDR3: CASSLAGGPNIQYF; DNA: TGTGCCAGCAGTTTGGCGGGAGGGCCCAACATTCAGTACTTC
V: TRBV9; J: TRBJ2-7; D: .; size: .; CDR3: CASSEGRGREQYF; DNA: TGTGCCAGCAGCGAGGGGCGGGGCCGCGAGCAGTACTTC
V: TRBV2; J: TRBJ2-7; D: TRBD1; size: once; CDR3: CASSDQGETYEQYF; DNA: TGTGCCAGCAGTGATCAGGGGGAGACCTACGAGCAGTACTTC
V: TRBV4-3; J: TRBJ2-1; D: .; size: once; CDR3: CASSQSRKRGNEQFF; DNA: TGCGCCAGCAGCCAAAGTCGCAAAAGGGGCAATGAGCAGTTCTTC
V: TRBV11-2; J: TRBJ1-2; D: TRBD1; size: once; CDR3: CASSPTGELGGYTF; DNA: TGTGCCAGCAGCCCGACAGGGGAGCTCGGTGGCTACACCTTC
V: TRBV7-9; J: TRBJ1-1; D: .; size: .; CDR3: CASSFGGNTEAFF; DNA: TGTGCCAGCAGCTTTGGCGGGAACACTGAAGCTTTCTTT
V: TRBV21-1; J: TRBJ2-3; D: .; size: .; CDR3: CASSSRDRGLGTDTQYF; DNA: TGTGCCAGCAGCTCGAGGGACAGGGGGCTCGGCACAGATACGCAGTATTTT
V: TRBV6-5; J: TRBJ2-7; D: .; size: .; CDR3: CASTPGWTYEQYF; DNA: TGTGCCAGCACCCCAGGCTGGACCTACGAGCAGTACTTC
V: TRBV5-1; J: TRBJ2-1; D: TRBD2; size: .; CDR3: CASSLALAGEQFF; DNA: TGCGCCAGCAGCTTGGCCTTAGCGGGAGAGCAGTTCTTC
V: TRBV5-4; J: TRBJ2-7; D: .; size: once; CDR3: CASSPADSYEQYF; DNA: TGTGCCAGCAGCCCTGCAGACAGCTACGAGCAGTACTTC
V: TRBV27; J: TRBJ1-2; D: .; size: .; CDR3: CASGSAGLNYGYTF; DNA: TGTGCCAGCGGTTCGGCAGGGCTTAACTATGGCTACACCTTC
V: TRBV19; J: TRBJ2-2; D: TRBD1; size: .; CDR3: CASRTGGPGELFF; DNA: TGTGCCAGTAGAACAGGGGGCCCCGGGGAGCTGTTTTTT
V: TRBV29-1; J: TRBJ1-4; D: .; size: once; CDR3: CSGSESRGVELFF; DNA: TGCAGCGGATCCGAAAGTCGGGGAGTGGAACTGTTTTTT
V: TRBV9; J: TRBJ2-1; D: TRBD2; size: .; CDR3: CASSVVGSGGAREQFF; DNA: TGTGCCAGCAGCGTAGTGGGTAGCGGGGGGGCGAGGGAGCAGTTCTTC
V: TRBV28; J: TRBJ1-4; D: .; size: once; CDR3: CASSPPSEKLFF; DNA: TGTGCCAGCAGTCCACCCAGTGAAAAACTGTTTTTT
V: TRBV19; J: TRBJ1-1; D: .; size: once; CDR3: CASSIDVGLNTEAFF; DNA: TGTGCCAGTAGTATAGATGTGGGCCTGAACACTGAAGCTTTCTTT
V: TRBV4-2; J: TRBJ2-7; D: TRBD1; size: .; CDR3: CASGGQREQYF; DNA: TGTGCCAGCGGGGGACAGCGTGAGCAGTACTTC
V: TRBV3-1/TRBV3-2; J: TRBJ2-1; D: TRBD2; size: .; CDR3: CASSQDIAGGPYNEQFF; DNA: TGTGCCAGCAGCCAAGATATTGCGGGAGGTCCCTACAATGAGCAGTTCTTC
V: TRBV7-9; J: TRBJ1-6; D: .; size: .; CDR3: CASSSRNSPLHF; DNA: TGTGCCAGCAGCTCGAGAAATTCACCCCTCCACTTT
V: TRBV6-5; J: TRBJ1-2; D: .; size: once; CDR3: CASTQSRGYGYTF; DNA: TGTGCCAGCACTCAAAGTCGGGGCTATGGCTACACCTTC
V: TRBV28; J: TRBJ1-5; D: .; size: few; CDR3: CASSPPTSGVGAQHF; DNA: TGTGCCAGCAGTCCCCCTACTTCAGGTGTCGGGGCCCAGCATTTT
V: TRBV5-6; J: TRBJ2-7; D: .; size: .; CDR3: CASSWDRGPSGRYF; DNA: TGTGCCAGCAGCTGGGATAGAGGACCGAGCGGCCGGTACTTC
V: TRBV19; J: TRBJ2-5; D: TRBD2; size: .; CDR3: CASRPPGLAGAGTQYF; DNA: TGTGCCAGTAGGCCACCCGGACTAGCGGGAGCGGGGACCCAGTACTTC
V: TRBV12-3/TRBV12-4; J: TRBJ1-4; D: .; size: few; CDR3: CASSLGLDEKLFF; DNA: TGTGCCAGCAGTTTAGGGCTGGATGAAAAACTGTTTTTT
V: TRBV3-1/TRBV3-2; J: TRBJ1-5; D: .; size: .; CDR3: CASSQGGGQHF; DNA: TGTGCCAGCAGCCAAGGGGGCGGCCAGCATTTT
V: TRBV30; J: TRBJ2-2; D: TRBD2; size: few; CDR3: CAWTPGLAGPGELFF; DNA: TGTGCCTGGACCCCGGGACTAGCGGGCCCCGGGGAGCTGTTTTTT
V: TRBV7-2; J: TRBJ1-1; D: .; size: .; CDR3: CASSLVQGNTEAFF; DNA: TGTGCCAGCAGCTTGGTCCAGGGCAACACTGAAGCTTTCTTT
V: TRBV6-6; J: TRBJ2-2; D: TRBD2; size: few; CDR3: CASNPTAGGSGELFF; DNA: TGTGCCAGCAACCCTACGGCGGGAGGTTCCGGGGAGCTGTTTTTT
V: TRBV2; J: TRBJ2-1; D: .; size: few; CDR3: CASSEQGSSYNEQFF; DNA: TGTGCCAGCAGCGAACAGGGAAGCTCCTACAATGAGCAGTTCTTC
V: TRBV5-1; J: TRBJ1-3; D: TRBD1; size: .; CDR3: CASSLWQGAPGNTIYF; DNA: TGCGCCAGCAGCTTGTGGCAGGGGGCGCCTGGAAACACCATATATTTT